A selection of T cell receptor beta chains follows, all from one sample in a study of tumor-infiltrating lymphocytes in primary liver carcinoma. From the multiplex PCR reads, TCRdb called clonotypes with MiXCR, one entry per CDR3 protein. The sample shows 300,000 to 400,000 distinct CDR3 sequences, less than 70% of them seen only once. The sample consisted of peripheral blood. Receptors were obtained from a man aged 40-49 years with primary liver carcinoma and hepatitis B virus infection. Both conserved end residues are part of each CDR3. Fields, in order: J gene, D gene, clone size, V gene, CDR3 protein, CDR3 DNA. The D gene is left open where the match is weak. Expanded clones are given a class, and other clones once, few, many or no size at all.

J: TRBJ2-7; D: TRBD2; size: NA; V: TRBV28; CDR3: CASRSGRSSYEQYF; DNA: TGTGCCAGCAGATCCGGGAGGAGCTCCTACGAGCAGTACTTC
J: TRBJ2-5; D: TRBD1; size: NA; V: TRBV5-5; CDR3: CASSMDRGQRETHYF; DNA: TGTGCCAGCAGCATGGACAGGGGGCAGAGAGAGACCCATTACTTC
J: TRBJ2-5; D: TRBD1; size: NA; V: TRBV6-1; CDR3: CASSWTGGEIQYF; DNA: TGTGCCAGCAGTTGGACAGGAGGTGAGATCCAGTACTTC
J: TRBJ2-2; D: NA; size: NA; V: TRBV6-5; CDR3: CASSYSTWGSSTGELFF; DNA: TGTGCCAGCAGTTACTCGACGTGGGGGAGTTCCACCGGGGAGCTGTTTTTT
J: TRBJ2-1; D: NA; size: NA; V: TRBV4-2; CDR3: CASSQERRSNEQFF; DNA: TGTGCCAGCAGCCAAGAGCGCCGGTCCAATGAGCAGTTCTTC
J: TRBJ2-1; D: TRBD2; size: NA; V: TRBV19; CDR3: CASSIVGLADEQFF; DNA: TGTGCCAGTAGTATAGTGGGACTAGCGGATGAGCAGTTCTTC
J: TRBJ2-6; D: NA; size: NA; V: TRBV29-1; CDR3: CSVRGTVANVLTF; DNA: TGCAGCGTTCGAGGGACTGTGGCCAACGTCCTGACTTTC
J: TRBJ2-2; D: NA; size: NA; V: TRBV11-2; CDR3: CVSSLPNSGKLFF; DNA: TGTGTCAGCAGCTTACCGAATTCCGGGAAGCTGTTTTTT
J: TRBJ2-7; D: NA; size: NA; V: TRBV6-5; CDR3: CANSSYRVNEQYF; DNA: TGTGCCAACAGTTCTTATAGGGTTAACGAGCAGTACTTC
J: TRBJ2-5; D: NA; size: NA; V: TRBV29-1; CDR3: CSGAKMGEAQYF; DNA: TGCAGCGGTGCTAAGATGGGAGAGGCCCAGTACTTC
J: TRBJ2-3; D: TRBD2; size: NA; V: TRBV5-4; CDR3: CASSSARRGREGRSDTQYF; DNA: TGTGCCAGCAGCTCAGCAAGAAGAGGGCGGGAGGGCCGGTCAGATACGCAGTATTTT
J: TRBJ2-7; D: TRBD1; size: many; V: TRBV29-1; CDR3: CSVEGQGLNEQYF; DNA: TGCAGCGTTGAGGGACAGGGTTTGAACGAGCAGTACTTC
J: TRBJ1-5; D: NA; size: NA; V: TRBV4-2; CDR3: CASSPLAGNQPQHF; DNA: TGTGCCAGCAGCCCTTTAGCGGGCAATCAGCCCCAGCATTTT
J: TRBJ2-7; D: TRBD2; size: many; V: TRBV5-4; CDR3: CASSLLSGNNEQYF; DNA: TGTGCCAGCAGCTTGCTTAGCGGGAACAACGAGCAGTACTTC
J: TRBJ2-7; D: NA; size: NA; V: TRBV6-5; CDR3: CVSSYSDSNYEQYF; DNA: TGTGTCAGCAGTTACTCGGACTCTAACTACGAGCAGTACTTC
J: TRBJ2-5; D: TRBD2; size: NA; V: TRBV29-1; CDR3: CSVALAGGRFSQETQYF; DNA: TGCAGCGTTGCACTAGCGGGAGGCCGCTTCAGCCAAGAGACCCAGTACTTC
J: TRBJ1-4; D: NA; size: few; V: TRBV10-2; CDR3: CASSPTDKGKLFF; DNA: TGCGCCAGCAGTCCGACAGACAAAGGAAAACTGTTTTTT
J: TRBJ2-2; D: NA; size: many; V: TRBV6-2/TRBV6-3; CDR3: CASRPNAGELFF; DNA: TGTGCCAGCAGACCCAACGCCGGGGAGCTGTTTTTT
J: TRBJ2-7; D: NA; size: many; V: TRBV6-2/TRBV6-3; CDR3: CASSYPGSSYEQYF; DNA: TGTGCCAGCAGTTACCCTGGCAGCTCCTACGAGCAGTACTTC
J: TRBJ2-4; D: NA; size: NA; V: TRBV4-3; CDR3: CVSSQDPSIQYF; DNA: TGCGTCAGCAGCCAAGATCCCAGCATTCAGTACTTC
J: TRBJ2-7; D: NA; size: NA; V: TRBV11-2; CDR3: CASNLSKGVGEQYF; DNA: TGTGCGAGCAACTTATCAAAGGGAGTCGGTGAGCAGTACTTC
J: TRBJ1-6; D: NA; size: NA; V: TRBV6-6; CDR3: CATQSSYNSPLHF; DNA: TGTGCCACCCAGAGCTCCTATAATTCACCCCTCCACTTT
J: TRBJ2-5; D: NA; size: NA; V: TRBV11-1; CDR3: CASSFGTRGKIQYF; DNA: TGTGCCAGCAGCTTCGGGACAAGGGGGAAGATCCAGTACTTC
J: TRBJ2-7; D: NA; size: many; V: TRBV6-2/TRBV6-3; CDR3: CASSYGGGSYEQYF; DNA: TGTGCCAGCAGTTACGGGGGAGGCTCCTACGAGCAGTACTTC
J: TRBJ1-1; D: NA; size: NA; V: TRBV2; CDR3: CAGQPQGGLVEAFF; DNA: TGTGCCGGTCAACCACAGGGAGGATTGGTTGAAGCTTTCTTT
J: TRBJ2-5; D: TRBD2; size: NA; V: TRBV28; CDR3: CSSSLLGLAGLATQYF; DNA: TGTTCCAGCAGTTTACTCGGACTAGCGGGCTTAGCGACCCAGTACTTC
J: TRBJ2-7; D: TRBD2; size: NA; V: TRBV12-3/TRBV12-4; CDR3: CVSSFPGLAKYEQYF; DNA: TGTGTCAGCAGTTTTCCGGGACTAGCTAAGTACGAGCAGTACTTC
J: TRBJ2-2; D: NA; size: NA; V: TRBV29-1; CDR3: CSVWDLNTEELLF; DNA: TGCAGCGTTTGGGACTTAAACACCGAGGAGCTGCTTTTT
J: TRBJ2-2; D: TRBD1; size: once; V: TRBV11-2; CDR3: CASRLVQGRTGELLF; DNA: TGTGCCAGCAGATTAGTACAGGGGCGGACCGGGGAGCTGTTATTT
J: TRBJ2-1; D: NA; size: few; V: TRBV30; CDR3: CAWRGTGTTYNEQFF; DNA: TGTGCCTGGAGGGGGACCGGGACCACCTACAATGAGCAGTTCTTC
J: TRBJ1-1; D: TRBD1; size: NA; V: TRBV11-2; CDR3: CGSSLVYRGMGTEAFF; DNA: TGTGGCAGCAGCTTAGTCTACAGGGGGATGGGAACTGAAGCTTTCTTT
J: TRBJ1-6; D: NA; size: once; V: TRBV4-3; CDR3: CANSQLLTGNSPLHF; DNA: TGCGCCAACAGCCAACTCCTTACAGGGAATTCGCCCCTCCACTTT
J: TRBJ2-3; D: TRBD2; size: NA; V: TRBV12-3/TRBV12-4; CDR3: CTSSLSGTSGADTQCF; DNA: TGTACCAGCAGTCTATCCGGGACTAGCGGGGCAGATACGCAGTGTTTT
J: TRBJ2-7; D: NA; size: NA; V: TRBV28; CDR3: CASRVSDREQYF; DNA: TGTGCCAGCAGAGTATCCGACAGGGAGCAGTACTTC
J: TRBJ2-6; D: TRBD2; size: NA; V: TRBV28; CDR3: CASTPYSGSSGANVLTF; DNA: TGTGCCAGCACCCCCTATAGCGGGAGCTCTGGGGCCAACGTCCTGACTTTC
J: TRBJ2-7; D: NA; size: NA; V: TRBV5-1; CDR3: CASSLTVSRYEQYF; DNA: TGCGCCAGCAGCTTGACGGTTAGTCGCTACGAGCAGTACTTC
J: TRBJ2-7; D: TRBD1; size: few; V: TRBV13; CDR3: CASSPTGGLEQYF; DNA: TGTGCCAGCAGCCCGACAGGGGGCCTCGAGCAGTACTTC
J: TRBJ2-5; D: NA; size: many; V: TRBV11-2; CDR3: CASSFYTQETQYF; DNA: TGTGCCAGCAGCTTTTACACCCAAGAGACCCAGTACTTC
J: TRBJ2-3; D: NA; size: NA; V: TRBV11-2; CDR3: CASSSTLCQGSGTDTQYF; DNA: TGCGCCAGCAGCTCCACCCTCTGCCAGGGTAGTGGCACAGATACGCAGTATTTT
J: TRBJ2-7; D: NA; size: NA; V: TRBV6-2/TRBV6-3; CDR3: CASREAVEQYF; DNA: TGTGCCAGCAGGGAGGCGGTCGAGCAGTACTTC
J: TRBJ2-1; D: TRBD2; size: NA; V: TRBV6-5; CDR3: CASSRRTSSYNEQFF; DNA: TGTGCCAGCAGTAGAAGGACTAGCAGTTACAATGAGCAGTTCTTC
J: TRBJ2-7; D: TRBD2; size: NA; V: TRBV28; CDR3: CASIPGRETYEQYF; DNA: TGTGCCAGCATCCCGGGGAGGGAGACCTATGAGCAGTACTTC
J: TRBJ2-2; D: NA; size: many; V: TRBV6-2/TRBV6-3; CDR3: CASTPPTARIGTGELFF; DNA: TGTGCCAGCACCCCCCCCACCGCCCGGATAGGTACCGGGGAGCTGTTTTTT
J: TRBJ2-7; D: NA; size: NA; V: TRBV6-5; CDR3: CASSYSPNYEHYF; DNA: TGTGCCAGCAGTTACTCTCCTAATTACGAGCATTACTTC
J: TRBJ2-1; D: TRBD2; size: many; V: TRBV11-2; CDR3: CASSLSFGRLAGANEQFF; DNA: TGTGCCAGCAGCTTATCGTTCGGTAGGCTAGCGGGAGCCAATGAGCAGTTCTTC
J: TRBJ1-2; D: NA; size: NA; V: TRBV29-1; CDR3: CSVAPENSANYGYTF; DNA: TGTAGCGTCGCACCTGAAAACTCGGCAAACTATGGCTACACCTTC
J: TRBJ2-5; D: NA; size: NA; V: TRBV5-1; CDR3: CASSLPPSGRETQYF; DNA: TGCGCCAGCAGCTTGCCCCCGTCAGGGCGAGAGACCCAGTACTTC
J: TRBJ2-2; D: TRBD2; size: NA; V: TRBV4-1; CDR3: CASSQAWTSGNAVLDTGELFF; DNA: TGTGCCAGCAGCCAAGCGTGGACTAGCGGGAATGCGGTGCTTGACACCGGGGAGCTGTTTTTT
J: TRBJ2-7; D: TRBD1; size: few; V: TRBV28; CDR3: CASSSGGVDRGWYEQYF; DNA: TGTGCCAGCAGTTCCGGAGGGGTGGACAGGGGTTGGTACGAGCAGTACTTC
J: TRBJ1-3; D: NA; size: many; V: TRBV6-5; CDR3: CASSYSAPSSGNTIYF; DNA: TGTGCCAGCAGTTACTCCGCCCCGAGCTCTGGAAACACCATATATTTT
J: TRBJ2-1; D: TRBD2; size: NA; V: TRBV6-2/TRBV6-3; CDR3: CASSYYPPVPTSGRIGNEQFF; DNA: TGTGCTAGCAGTTACTATCCCCCGGTTCCGACTAGCGGGAGGATTGGCAATGAGCAGTTCTTC
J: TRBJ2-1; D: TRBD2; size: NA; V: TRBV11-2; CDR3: CGSSLGSAGGYNVQFF; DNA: TGTGGCAGCAGCTTAGGGTCGGCGGGAGGGTACAATGTGCAGTTCTTC
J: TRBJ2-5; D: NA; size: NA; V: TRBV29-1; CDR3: CSVEQDRGETQYF; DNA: TGCAGCGTTGAACAGGATAGAGGAGAGACCCAGTACTTC
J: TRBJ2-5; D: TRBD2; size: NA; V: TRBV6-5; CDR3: CTSSLGGLAGGLETQYF; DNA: TGTACCAGCAGTTTAGGGGGCCTAGCGGGAGGGTTGGAGACCCAGTACTTC
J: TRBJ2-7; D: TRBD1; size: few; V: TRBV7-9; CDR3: CASSLGPGTGTHEQYF; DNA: TGTGCCAGCAGCTTAGGTCCCGGGACAGGGACCCACGAGCAGTACTTC
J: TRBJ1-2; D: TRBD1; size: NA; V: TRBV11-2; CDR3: CARSPDRNYGYTF; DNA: TGTGCCAGAAGTCCGGACAGGAACTATGGCTACACCTTC
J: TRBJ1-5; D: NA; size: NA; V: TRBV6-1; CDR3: CASSEKGQWWHNQPQHF; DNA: TGTGCCAGCAGTGAAAAGGGGCAATGGTGGCACAATCAGCCCCAGCATTTT
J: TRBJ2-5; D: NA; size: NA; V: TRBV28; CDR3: CASSLSIKMGEGTQYF; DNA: TGTGCCAGCAGTTTATCAATCAAAATGGGGGAAGGGACCCAGTACTTC
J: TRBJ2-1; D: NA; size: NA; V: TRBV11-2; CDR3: CASISPPGTRAGNEQFF; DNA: TGTGCCAGCATCTCTCCCCCCGGGACCCGGGCTGGCAATGAGCAGTTCTTC